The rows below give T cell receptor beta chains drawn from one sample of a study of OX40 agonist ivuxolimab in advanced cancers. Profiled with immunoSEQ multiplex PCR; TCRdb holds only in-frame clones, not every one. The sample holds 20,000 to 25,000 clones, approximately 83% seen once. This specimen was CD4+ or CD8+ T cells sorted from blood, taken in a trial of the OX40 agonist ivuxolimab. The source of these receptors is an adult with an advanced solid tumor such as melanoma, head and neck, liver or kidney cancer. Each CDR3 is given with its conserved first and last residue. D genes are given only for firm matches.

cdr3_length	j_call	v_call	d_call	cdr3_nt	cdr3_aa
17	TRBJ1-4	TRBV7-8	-	TGTGCCAGCAGCTTTAGGGTCCGGGGGACAACTAATGAAAAACTGTTTTTT	CASSFRVRGTTNEKLFF
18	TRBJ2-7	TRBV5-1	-	TGCGCCAGCAGCTTGGGATCTCTAGACTATCCTTACTCCTACGAGCAGTACTTC	CASSLGSLDYPYSYEQYF
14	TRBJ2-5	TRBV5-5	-	TGTGCCAGCAGCTTGGAAGGCGGCGCAGAGACCCAGTACTTC	CASSLEGGAETQYF
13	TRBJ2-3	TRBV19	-	TGTGCCAGTCAGTCGGTAGACACAGATACGCAGTATTTT	CASQSVDTDTQYF
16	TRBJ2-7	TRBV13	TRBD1	TGTGCCAGCAGCTCCCTCAAGGGGGACAGTAATCACGAGCAGTACTTC	CASSSLKGDSNHEQYF
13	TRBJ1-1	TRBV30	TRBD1	TGTGCCTGGGCGGGACAGGTGAACACTGAAGCTTTCTTT	CAWAGQVNTEAFF
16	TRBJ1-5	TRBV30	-	TGTGCCTGGAGTGTACCGGGAACGCTAAGCAATCAGCCCCAGCATTTT	CAWSVPGTLSNQPQHF
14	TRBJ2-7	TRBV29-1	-	TGCAGCGTTGAAGGGAGTGATAGCTCCTACGAGCAGTACTTC	CSVEGSDSSYEQYF
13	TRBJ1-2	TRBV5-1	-	TGCGCCAGCCGCCTGGGAGGTTCGTATGGCTACACCTTC	CASRLGGSYGYTF
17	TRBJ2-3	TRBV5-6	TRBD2	TGTGCCAGCAGCCTTGAGGGAGCTAGCGGGAGCACAGATACGCAGTATTTT	CASSLEGASGSTDTQYF
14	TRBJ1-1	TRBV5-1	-	TGCGCCAGCAGCGAGACAGCCTGGGGCACTGAAGCTTTCTTT	CASSETAWGTEAFF
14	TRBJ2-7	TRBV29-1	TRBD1	TGCAGCGTTTACGGGACAGGGAGCTCCTACGAGCAGTACTTC	CSVYGTGSSYEQYF
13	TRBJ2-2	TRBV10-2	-	TGCGCCAGCAGCACAGCGAACACCGGGGAGCTGTTTTTT	CASSTANTGELFF
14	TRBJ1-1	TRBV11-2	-	TGTGCCAGCAGCTTAGTCGCGACGGGCACTGAAGCTTTCTTT	CASSLVATGTEAFF
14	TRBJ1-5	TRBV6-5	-	TGTGCCAGCAGTTACGGCAGACTTAATCAGCCCCAGCATTTT	CASSYGRLNQPQHF
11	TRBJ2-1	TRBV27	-	TGTGCCAGCAGCTCGGGGCGGGGGCAGTTCTTC	CASSSGRGQFF
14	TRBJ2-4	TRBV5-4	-	TGTGCCAGCAGCTTGAGGGATTCCAAAAACATTCAGTACTTC	CASSLRDSKNIQYF